One sample yielded the 30 T cell receptor beta chains listed below, sequenced in a study of blood T cell repertoires in COVID-19. TCRdb's copy holds only in-frame clones and misses some; the assay was immunoSEQ multiplex PCR. Of roughly 78,000 clones in the sample, approximately 86% were seen once. The material sequenced was peripheral blood. The receptors were gathered from a woman aged 60-70 years with acute or convalescent COVID-19.

The V call is TRBV7-9, the J call TRBJ1-2; 10 nucleotides line up with TRBD1. The CDR3 is 17 amino acids. Germline trimming cut 5 bases from V and 4 bases from J; bases unmatched to any gene: 13. From germline, CDR1 is SEHNR and CDR2 FQNEAQ (reference sequence). The CDR3 here is CASSLGTGEISLYGYTF. The CDR3 DNA reads as TGTGCCAGCAGCCTCGGGACAGGGGAGATCTCCCTCTATGGCTACACCTTC.

The chain uses TRBV7-2 and TRBJ1-5; TRBD1 agrees at 10 bases. Germline CDR1 reads SGHTA; CDR2 reads FQGNSA. With 5 bases clipped from V and 4 bases from J, the junction kept 8 bases outside the gene matches. The CDR3 consists of 16 residues. In DNA form, the CDR3 reads TGTGCCAGCAGCCCTAACAGACAGGGGGCGAATCAGCCCCAGCATTTT. Protein: CASSPNRQGANQPQHF. The full variable domain, with the rest looked up from reference TRBV7-2 and TRBJ1-5, is GAGVSQSPSNKVTEKGKDVELRCDPISGHTALYWYRQSLGQGLEFLIYFQGNSAPDKSGLPSDRFSAERTGGSVSTLTIQRTQQEDSAVYLCASSPNRQGANQPQHFGDGTRLSIL.

This chain links TRBV6-1 with TRBJ1-1; a possible D gene is TRBD1 (6 bases). Germline V gives CDR1 MNHNS, CDR2 SASEGT. The CDR3 length is 15 residues. Trimming removed 1 base at V and 6 bases at J, with 15 bases between. This chain's CDR3 is CASSEGQVIGSEAFF. DNA for the CDR3: TGTGCCAGCAGTGAAGGACAGGTTATAGGTTCTGAAGCTTTCTTT.

This clone was counted only a few times. This chain uses TRBV11-2 with TRBJ1-1; D is unresolved. The CDR3 extends over 14 amino acids. The V gene's germline CDR1 is SGHAT and CDR2 FQNNGV. Between the trimmed V and J ends, which lost 0 bases and 1 base, there was a span of 6 bases. The CDR3 sequence: CASSLEYGNTEAFF. CDR3 in DNA: TGTGCCAGCAGCTTAGAATACGGGAACACTGAAGCTTTCTTT.

The chain uses TRBV5-5 and TRBJ2-1; TRBD2 is a possible D gene (6 bases). CDR1 is SGHKS and CDR2 is YYEKEE in the germline V gene (reference sequence). The CDR3 runs 16 residues. Trimming removed 4 bases from V and 6 bases from J, with 20 bases in between. CDR3 amino acids: CASSRGSPGLVNEQFF. The CDR3 nucleotides read TGTGCCAGCAGCCGAGGATCACCGGGACTGGTCAATGAGCAGTTCTTC. The variable domain in full, with the rest retrieved from reference TRBV5-5 and TRBJ2-1, is DAGVTQSPTHLIKTRGQQVTLRCSPISGHKSVSWYQQVLGQGPQFIFQYYEKEERGRGNFPDRFSARQFPNYSSELNVNALLLGDSALYLCASSRGSPGLVNEQFFGPGTRLTVL.

The chain combines TRBV4-3 with TRBJ1-4; no definite D call. The CDR3 contains 16 residues. The V end was cut by 2 bases, the J end by 8 bases, with 18 bases between. Per germline, CDR1 LGHNA and CDR2 YSLEER. The CDR3: CASSQRGGSLNEKLFF. Written as DNA, the CDR3 is TGCGCCAGCAGCCAAAGAGGAGGATCGTTAAACGAAAAACTGTTTTTT.

This clone appeared once. In DNA, the CDR3 is TGTGCCAGCAGCTTAGAGGGGGCGCGCACCGGGGAGCTGTTTTTT. Amino acids: CASSLEGARTGELFF. The chain couples TRBV7-7 to TRBJ2-2; the match to TRBD1 covers 7 bases. Germline assignment: CDR1 SSHAT and CDR2 FNYEAQ (reference sequence). V was pared by 1 base and J by 4 bases, with 3 bases of the junction left unmatched. The CDR3 has 15 amino acids. Full variable domain (missing parts from reference TRBV7-7 and TRBJ2-2): GAGVSQSPRYKVTKRGQDVTLRCDPISSHATLYWYQQALGQGPEFLTYFNYEAQPDKSGLPSDRFSAERPEGSISTLTIQRTEQRDSAMYRCASSLEGARTGELFFGEGSRLTVL.

The rearrangement links TRBV27 to TRBJ1-1; possible D gene TRBD1, 6 bases. Per the germline V gene, CDR1 is MNHEY and CDR2 is SMNVEV (reference sequence). This CDR3 has 16 residues. Trimming took 6 bases from V and 2 from J, leaving 19 bases between them. The CDR3 reads CASRGGQTRGNTEAFF. In DNA form, the CDR3 reads TGTGCCAGCAGAGGGGGACAAACCAGGGGAAACACTGAAGCTTTCTTT.

The rearrangement joins TRBV7-3 to TRBJ2-5; maybe TRBD1 (6 bases). The V gene lost 2 bases and the J gene lost 4 bases, with 8 bases spanning the gap. CDR1 is SGHTA and CDR2 is FQGTGA in the germline V gene. The CDR3 contains 13 residues. CDR3 bases: TGTGCCAGCAGCTTAGTAGGGGGAGAGACCCAGTACTTC. Translation: CASSLVGGETQYF.

The chain carries TRBV7-2 and TRBJ2-2; TRBD2 matches at 11 bases. The CDR3 sequence is 15 residues long. The ends lost 1 base at V and 7 bases at J; junction bases unmatched: 2. The germline V gene encodes CDR1 SGHTA and CDR2 FQGNSA. The CDR3 here is CASSLELAGGGELFF. As DNA, the CDR3 is TGTGCCAGCAGCTTAGAGCTAGCGGGAGGCGGGGAGCTGTTTTTT.

The sample holds a few counts of this clone. This chain links TRBV18 with TRBJ1-1, with D tentatively TRBD1 (5 bases). V lost 1 base to trimming and J lost 4 bases, with 10 bases between them. The germline gives CDR1 KGHSH, CDR2 LQKENI. This CDR3 has 14 residues. The CDR3 DNA is TGTGCCAGCTCACCACAATCCGGGGGCACTGAAGCTTTCTTT. It yields the protein CASSPQSGGTEAFF.

The chain is built from TRBV11-2 and TRBJ2-7; no clear D gene. Germline CDR1 reads SGHAT; CDR2 reads FQNNGV. Trimming stripped 5 bases from V and 2 bases from J, with 13 bases between. This CDR3 is built from 14 residues. The CDR3 DNA follows: TGTGCCAGCAGCCCAGGTTACAATCCCTACGAGCAGTACTTC. Translated, it gives CASSPGYNPYEQYF.

This chain connects TRBV11-2 to TRBJ2-5; D gene unclear. The length of the CDR3 is 14 residues. V was pared by 0 bases and J by 1 base, with 6 bases between. CDR1 is SGHAT, CDR2 FQNNGV, per germline. The CDR3 loop is CASSLEAVQETQYF. Here the CDR3 DNA reads TGTGCCAGCAGCTTAGAGGCAGTCCAAGAGACCCAGTACTTC.

J is TRBJ2-3 and V is TRBV28; 8 bases align to TRBD2. This CDR3 comprises 14 residues. Germline loops: CDR1 MDHEN, CDR2 SYDVKM. Trimming took 4 bases from V and 6 from J; bases not matched to a gene: 6. CDR3 nucleotides: TGTGCCAGCAGTTCGGGACTAGGTGCGGATACGCAGTATTTT. Its protein product is CASSSGLGADTQYF.

This sequence joins TRBV7-2 and TRBJ2-1; 8 bases fit TRBD2. CDR1 is SGHTA and CDR2 is FQGNSA in the germline V gene. CDR3 length: 17 residues. V lost 5 bases, J lost 8 bases, and 17 bases stayed unmatched. CDR3: CASSPRGLARRVYEQFF. The CDR3 DNA is TGTGCCAGCAGCCCCCGTGGACTAGCAAGACGGGTCTATGAGCAGTTCTTC.

The genes are TRBV4-1 and TRBJ2-1; 7 bases align to TRBD2. Per the germline V gene, CDR1 is MGHRA and CDR2 is YSYEKL. The V segment lost 0 bases and the J segment 5 bases; nucleotides outside the gene matches: 10. The CDR3 totals 17 residues. The CDR3 here is CASSQDRLTSEDNEQFF. The DNA for the CDR3 is TGCGCCAGCAGCCAAGATCGGCTCACTAGCGAGGACAATGAGCAGTTCTTC.

The chain combines TRBV6-5 with TRBJ2-6; perhaps TRBD1 as D (5 bases). The germline V gene has CDR1 MNHEY and CDR2 SVGAGI. CDR3 length equals 15 residues. Trimming removed 7 bases from V and 4 bases from J, with 14 bases in between. CDR3 sequence (DNA): TGTGCCAGCACCCTCGCAGGGCAAGGGGCCAACGTCCTGACTTTC. Its translation is CASTLAGQGANVLTF.

The chain links TRBV6-5 to TRBJ2-7; 12 nucleotides line up with TRBD1. There are 13 residues in the CDR3. Germline loops: CDR1 MNHEY, CDR2 SVGAGI. V shed 8 bases, J shed 6 bases, and the junction held 5 bases outside the gene matches. In nucleotides, the CDR3 is TGTGCCAGCGGGGACAGGGGGCTCAGCGAGCAGTACTTC. Its protein is CASGDRGLSEQYF.

The table lists this clone with a count of one. The gene calls are TRBV5-1 and TRBJ2-7; weak D call: TRBD1 (6 bases). Germline-derived CDR1 and CDR2 are SGHRS and YFSETQ. This CDR3 has 17 amino acids. Trimming pared 4 bases from V and 1 base from J, leaving 21 bases between. The CDR3 DNA follows: TGCGCCAGCAGCCATCCTTTACAGGAACAGGGTTCCTACGAGCAGTACTTC. This translates into CASSHPLQEQGSYEQYF.

The rearrangement links TRBV27 to TRBJ2-1; TRBD1 is a possible D gene (7 bases). V was trimmed by 9 bases and J by 12 bases, leaving 18 bases between them. The germline V gene has CDR1 MNHEY and CDR2 SMNVEV (reference sequence). CDR3 length equals 12 residues. CDR3 in amino acids: CASPGLPGGQFF. CDR3 DNA: TGTGCCAGTCCGGGACTCCCAGGGGGGCAGTTCTTC.

V gene TRBV19 combines with J gene TRBJ1-2; possible D gene TRBD1, 5 bases. CDR3 length: 15 residues. Germline CDR1 and CDR2: LNHDA and SQIVND (reference sequence). V was shortened by 0 bases and J by 5 bases, with 13 bases between the two germline ends. The CDR3 DNA sequence: TGTGCCAGTAGTATAGATCCCGAGACAGTATATGGCTACACCTTC. Translated: CASSIDPETVYGYTF.

This sequence joins TRBV7-8 and TRBJ2-1; TRBD2 is a possible D gene (5 bases). The CDR3 loop spans 17 amino acids. From germline, CDR1 is SGHVS and CDR2 FQNEAQ. V was shortened by 1 base and J by 0 bases, with 13 bases between the two germline ends. CDR3 region: CASSLGGLLSSYNEQFF. CDR3 in DNA: TGTGCCAGCAGCTTAGGTGGACTTCTGAGCTCCTACAATGAGCAGTTCTTC.

The J gene is TRBJ2-3, the V gene TRBV7-2; 7 nucleotides line up with TRBD1. This CDR3 is 15 amino acids long. V trimming: 4 bases; J trimming: 1 base; junction bases outside the gene matches: 5. Germline V lookup: CDR1 SGHTA, CDR2 FQGNSA. In DNA form, the CDR3 reads TGTGCCAGCAGCTCACGACAGGGCGGCACAGATACGCAGTATTTT. Translating it yields CASSSRQGGTDTQYF. Supplemented by reference TRBV7-2 and TRBJ2-3, the full variable domain reads GAGVSQSPSNKVTEKGKDVELRCDPISGHTALYWYRQSLGQGLEFLIYFQGNSAPDKSGLPSDRFSAERTGGSVSTLTIQRTQQEDSAVYLCASSSRQGGTDTQYFGPGTRLTVL.

The CDR3 region has the DNA TGTGCCAGTAGTCCGGACAGTTTCTCCTACGAGCAGTACTTC. It yields the protein CASSPDSFSYEQYF. The V and J genes are TRBV19 and TRBJ2-7; maybe TRBD1 (6 bases). From germline, CDR1 is LNHDA and CDR2 SQIVND (reference sequence). V dropped 5 bases and J dropped 0 bases, with 11 bases sitting between them. The CDR3 covers 14 residues.

The chain employs TRBV4-1 and TRBJ2-1; 9 bases agree with TRBD2. The germline gives CDR1 MGHRA, CDR2 YSYEKL. The CDR3 extends over 16 amino acids. Losses at the gene ends were 1 base for V and 10 bases for J; bases not matched to a gene: 11. This CDR3 reads CASSQVGAGGLREQFF. Here the CDR3 DNA reads TGCGCCAGCAGCCAAGTCGGTGCGGGGGGGCTCAGGGAGCAGTTCTTC.

A remark on this clone: A read error may account for a junction end that differs from germline. This sequence joins TRBV2 and TRBJ1-6; 8 positions agree with TRBD1. Germline V gene data show CDR1 as SNHLY and CDR2 as FYNNEI. The length of the CDR3 is 14 residues. This CDR3 reads CASTEGQGNSPLHF. For the CDR3, the DNA is TGTGCCAGCACTGAAGGACAGGGTAATTCACCCCTCCACTTT.

The CDR3, as DNA: TGTGCCAGCAGGGGGGGTGCTAGCACAGATACGCAGTATTTT. Protein sequence: CASRGGASTDTQYF. The V call is TRBV7-2, the J call TRBJ2-3; D is perhaps TRBD2 (6 bases). Per germline, CDR1 SGHTA and CDR2 FQGNSA. This CDR3 is built from 14 residues. The ends were cut back, 6 bases at V and 0 bases at J, with 10 bases in the middle. The variable domain in full, with the rest retrieved from reference TRBV7-2 and TRBJ2-3, is GAGVSQSPSNKVTEKGKDVELRCDPISGHTALYWYRQSLGQGLEFLIYFQGNSAPDKSGLPSDRFSAERTGGSVSTLTIQRTQQEDSAVYLCASRGGASTDTQYFGPGTRLTVL.

The CDR3, as DNA: TGTGCCAGCAGCTCCAGACGCGTTAGGGGGACCCAGTACTTC. Its protein is CASSSRRVRGTQYF. The genes are TRBV5-6 and TRBJ2-5, with TRBD1 as a possible D gene (5 bases). Germline V gene data show CDR1 as SGHDT and CDR2 as YYEEEE. This CDR3 has 14 amino acids. Trimming shortened V by 3 bases and J by 7 bases, and 16 bases separated the two germline ends.

This clone was observed a handful of times. The CDR3 spells CASSPLQGGEQYF. The CDR3 region has the DNA TGTGCCAGCAGTCCGCTACAGGGGGGAGAGCAGTACTTC. V is TRBV11-2 and J is TRBJ2-7; 8 nucleotides agree with TRBD1. Germline V lookup: CDR1 SGHAT, CDR2 FQNNGV. The V gene end was trimmed by 6 bases and the J gene end by 7 bases; junction bases not matched to a gene: 8. This CDR3 is built from 13 residues.

The gene calls are TRBV14 and TRBJ1-2; D is uncertain. The CDR3 covers 13 residues. The V and J ends lost 0 bases and 6 bases respectively, with 8 bases between them. Germline V CDR1 and CDR2: SGHDN, FVKESK. The CDR3 nucleotides are TGTGCCAGCAGCCAAGATTTCGGGGATGGCTACACCTTC. Encoded protein: CASSQDFGDGYTF. Supplemented by reference TRBV14 and TRBJ1-2, the full variable domain reads EAGVTQFPSHSVIEKGQTVTLRCDPISGHDNLYWYRRVMGKEIKFLLHFVKESKQDESGMPNNRFLAERTGGTYSTLKVQPAELEDSGVYFCASSQDFGDGYTFGSGTRLTVV.